Below, one T cell receptor beta chain is given with its context. In the study's own analysis: By means of reference gene primer amplification, nucleated cell counts were estimated. Assay: immunoSEQ multiplex PCR; the TCRdb copy retains only in-frame clones and omits some. The DNA gave D and trimming, while V, J and clone size come from that table. The data show more than 200,000 clones, about four fifths seen once. The entry originates in a study of blood T cell repertoires in COVID-19. Looking at the study overall: COVID-19 samples from acute and convalescent phases originated in the United States, Italy and Spain. From T cells, B-cell-depleted T cells, or PBMCs came the material, which was cDNA or gDNA.

CDR3 length: 15 amino acids. J gave up 1 base and V 5 bases, and 4 bases lay outside the gene matches. Germline CDR1 and CDR2: ENHRY and SYGVKD. The clonotype comes from a woman in her forties or fifties with acute or convalescent COVID-19. Sequencing input: peripheral blood. J is TRBJ2-2 and V is TRBV10-3, with 7 bases fitting TRBD2. The CDR3 region is CAISPTGGNTGELFF. The CDR3 DNA sequence: TGTGCCATCAGTCCAACGGGGGGGAACACCGGGGAGCTGTTTTTT.